This entry describes one T cell receptor beta chain. Antigen specificity is unknown. These data originate in a study of blood T cells in healthy people across ages. The wider study: Per two T cells, about one barcoded beta molecule was captured through template switching.

The study's findings and limits: A conclusive naive versus antigen-experienced comparison was prevented by the unsorted PBMCs.

The second PCR ran roughly 7 to 11 cycles with a sample-barcoded 5' primer and J-beta primers. Sequencing yielded, for each sample, at least 3 million paired-end reads carrying CDR3. A single record per CDR3 protein comes from TCRdb applying MiXCR to the 5' RACE reads. The sample contains hundreds of thousands of distinct CDR3 sequences, under 65% of which appear only once. The CDR3 has 12 amino acids. V was clipped by 3 bases and J by 7 bases, with 9 bases between them. Germline V gene sequence: CDR1 MRHNA, CDR2 SNTAGT. The TCR originated in a man aged 60 to 75 in good health. Sample: blood. The gene calls are TRBV6-4 and TRBJ1-2; D is perhaps TRBD1 (5 bases). CDR3 sequence (DNA): TGTGCCAGCAGTGAAGTAGGGGTTGGCTACACCTTC. Translated: CASSEVGVGYTF.